The clone carrying this TCR beta chain was seen more than once but under ten times. Its cognate antigen is unknown. V was pared by 4 bases and J by 1 base, with 8 bases between. CDR3 length: 15 residues. Each CDR3 protein is one row after TCRdb ran MiXCR on the 5' RACE reads. The data show 700,000 to 950,000 distinct CDR3 sequences, approximately 13% seen once. This sample was included in a study of identical twins. The study's findings and limits: For monozygotic twins, models underestimated out-of-frame TCR alpha sharing.

These sequences were also reported in another study, on yellow fever vaccine responses in identical twins.

This TCR derives from a woman under 30 in good health. This chain links TRBV12-3 or TRBV12-4 with TRBJ2-6, with D unclear. What was sequenced was PBMCs. The CDR3 DNA is TGTGCCAGCAGTTCTCACGAGTCTGGGGCCAACGTCCTGACTTTC. Protein sequence: CASSSHESGANVLTF.